This is a list of T cell receptor beta chains from one sample in a study of cytomegalovirus exposure and HLA in healthy donors. Libraries were prepared by immunoSEQ multiplex PCR; TCRdb keeps only in-frame clonotypes and omits some of them. This table holds about 150,000 clones, roughly 79% found once. Sequences were obtained from PBMCs. Receptors originate from a male donor in good health and CMV-seronegative. CDR3s include the opening cysteine and the closing phenylalanine or tryptophan. Fields, in order: clone size, D gene, V gene, J gene, CDR3 DNA, CDR3 protein. A D gene is named only where the DNA matches it firmly. Clone size is shown for a subset of rows, as once, few, many or a class of expanded clone.

clone size: -; D gene: -; V gene: TRBV6-1; J gene: TRBJ1-2; CDR3 DNA: TGTGCCAGCAGTGAACAGGGGAATGGCTACACCTTC; CDR3 protein: CASSEQGNGYTF
clone size: -; D gene: TRBD1; V gene: TRBV28; J gene: TRBJ2-7; CDR3 DNA: TGTGCCAGCAACACCCGGGACAGGATCGTCTACGAGCAGTACTTC; CDR3 protein: CASNTRDRIVYEQYF
clone size: -; D gene: -; V gene: TRBV18; J gene: TRBJ1-1; CDR3 DNA: TGTGCCAGCTCACCACCTGGGGAGCCTGAAGCTTTCTTT; CDR3 protein: CASSPPGEPEAFF
clone size: -; D gene: -; V gene: TRBV4-3; J gene: TRBJ2-5; CDR3 DNA: TGCGCCAGCAGCCAAGTGTTGTCACAGGGTGAGGAGACCCAGTACTTC; CDR3 protein: CASSQVLSQGEETQYF
clone size: -; D gene: -; V gene: TRBV27; J gene: TRBJ1-1; CDR3 DNA: TGTGCCAGCAGTTTAGGGCAGAACACTGAAGCTTTCTTT; CDR3 protein: CASSLGQNTEAFF
clone size: -; D gene: TRBD1; V gene: TRBV5-4; J gene: TRBJ1-1; CDR3 DNA: TGTGCCAGCAGTAGAGACAGGGGGGAGAACACTGAAGCTTTCTTT; CDR3 protein: CASSRDRGENTEAFF
clone size: -; D gene: TRBD1; V gene: TRBV4-1; J gene: TRBJ1-5; CDR3 DNA: TGCGCCAGCAGCCAAGGCGGCAGGGGGATCAATCAGCCCCAGCATTTT; CDR3 protein: CASSQGGRGINQPQHF
clone size: -; D gene: -; V gene: TRBV7-9; J gene: TRBJ2-1; CDR3 DNA: TGTGCCAGCAGCTCCCCAGGAGGGACCGTATACAATGAGCAGTTCTTC; CDR3 protein: CASSSPGGTVYNEQFF
clone size: -; D gene: TRBD1; V gene: TRBV6-5; J gene: TRBJ2-7; CDR3 DNA: TGTGCCAGCAGTTCACCGGGACAGGGCTCCTACGAGCAGTACTTC; CDR3 protein: CASSSPGQGSYEQYF
clone size: -; D gene: -; V gene: TRBV6-1; J gene: TRBJ2-5; CDR3 DNA: TGTGCCAGCAGTGAATTCTGGGCACAAGAGACCCAGTACTTC; CDR3 protein: CASSEFWAQETQYF
clone size: -; D gene: TRBD1; V gene: TRBV7-9; J gene: TRBJ2-2; CDR3 DNA: TGTGCCAGCAGCGCGCGGACAGGGAACACCGGGGAGCTGTTTTTT; CDR3 protein: CASSARTGNTGELFF
clone size: few; D gene: TRBD1; V gene: TRBV30; J gene: TRBJ1-5; CDR3 DNA: TGTGCCTGGAGTGTATCGGGACAGAGCAATCAGCCCCAGCATTTT; CDR3 protein: CAWSVSGQSNQPQHF
clone size: -; D gene: TRBD2; V gene: TRBV7-2; J gene: TRBJ2-5; CDR3 DNA: TGTGCCAGCAGCGTGCTACACGGGCGGGGGGCCTGGGAGACCCAGTACTTC; CDR3 protein: CASSVLHGRGAWETQYF
clone size: few; D gene: -; V gene: TRBV7-9; J gene: TRBJ1-2; CDR3 DNA: TGTGCCAGCAGCTTAGCTGCGGGCTACACCTTC; CDR3 protein: CASSLAAGYTF
clone size: -; D gene: -; V gene: TRBV6-4; J gene: TRBJ2-2; CDR3 DNA: TGTGCCAGCAGTGAGGGGACTAACACCGGGGAGCTGTTTTTT; CDR3 protein: CASSEGTNTGELFF
clone size: -; D gene: TRBD2; V gene: TRBV19; J gene: TRBJ2-2; CDR3 DNA: TGTGCCAGTAGTGGGAGGGGACTCCCCTTGTCCGGGGAGCTGTTTTTT; CDR3 protein: CASSGRGLPLSGELFF
clone size: -; D gene: -; V gene: TRBV30; J gene: TRBJ2-7; CDR3 DNA: TGTGCCTGGAGTACAGGGAGAAGCGAGCAGTACTTC; CDR3 protein: CAWSTGRSEQYF
clone size: -; D gene: TRBD1; V gene: TRBV5-1; J gene: TRBJ1-1; CDR3 DNA: TGCGCCAGCAGCACCGAGCCCGCCGGACAGGCCAACACTGAAGCTTTCTTT; CDR3 protein: CASSTEPAGQANTEAFF
clone size: -; D gene: TRBD1; V gene: TRBV6-5; J gene: TRBJ2-7; CDR3 DNA: TGTGCCAGCAGTTCGGGGACAGGGAGGTACGAGCAGTACTTC; CDR3 protein: CASSSGTGRYEQYF
clone size: -; D gene: TRBD1; V gene: TRBV19; J gene: TRBJ1-1; CDR3 DNA: TGTGCCAGTAGTTCCGGGACAGGGACGGAAGCTTTCTTT; CDR3 protein: CASSSGTGTEAFF
clone size: -; D gene: -; V gene: TRBV4-3; J gene: TRBJ2-5; CDR3 DNA: TGCGCCAGCAGCCAAGAAAGGGTGTCGGGGGCCCAGTACTTC; CDR3 protein: CASSQERVSGAQYF
clone size: -; D gene: TRBD1; V gene: TRBV7-2; J gene: TRBJ2-5; CDR3 DNA: TGTGCCAGCAGCCCCCGGGCCGGGCAGGGGGCAAAGACCCAGTACTTC; CDR3 protein: CASSPRAGQGAKTQYF
clone size: once; D gene: -; V gene: TRBV5-8; J gene: TRBJ1-4; CDR3 DNA: TGTGCCAGCAGCCGCCGAGGGGGTTCTAATGAAAAACTGTTTTTT; CDR3 protein: CASSRRGGSNEKLFF